This entry concerns a single TCR beta chain. The CDR3 runs 17 residues. Germline assignment: CDR1 SGHVS and CDR2 FNYEAQ. V lost 2 bases, J lost 2 bases, and 10 bases stayed unmatched. These data are taken from a study of early T cells in non-severe SARS-CoV-2 infection. One entry per CDR3 protein, called by TCRdb with MiXCR from the 5' RACE reads. The data hold roughly 80,000 distinct CDR3 sequences, with 15% to 20% observed a single time. The chain recombines TRBV7-6 with TRBJ2-3; 7 bases match TRBD2. Material: whole blood. The source of this sequence is an adult who was a healthcare worker with PCR-confirmed SARS-CoV-2 infection or an uninfected control (not recorded which). The CDR3 nucleotides read TGTGCCAGCAGCTTAATCCCTAGCGGAGGGGTCACAGATACGCAGTATTTT. Translating it yields CASSLIPSGGVTDTQYF.